This T cell receptor (beta chain) is drawn from a study of early T cells in non-severe SARS-CoV-2 infection (dated by TCRdb to the early 2020s). Turning to the overall study: TCR sequencing used bulk RNA from unsorted whole blood, so alpha and beta chains could not be paired.

Results and caveats for the whole study, not just this receptor: Matching against VDJdb was skewed toward anti-spike CD8 responses, likely underestimated virus-specific expansions, and missed private and CD4 specificities.

This clonotype was counted many times. Its antigen is unknown. The input lacks base qualities; no much larger clone sits a single base away. The library relied on 5' RACE. Sequencing took place on a NextSeq 500. The TCR library protocol attached unique molecular identifiers to individual cDNA molecules to correct for sequencing error and PCR bias. TCR alpha and beta chains were both sequenced, and the abundances of alpha and beta sequences in each sample were closely correlated with each other. The paper's processing steps were these. Decombinator V4 was used to perform V gene, J gene and CDR3 annotation of TCR sequences. Expanded TCRs were defined as changing significantly between any two time points under a Poisson model with p below 0.0001. TCR abundances were normalised to the total number of TCRs sequenced in each sample and reported as counts per million. TRAV1-2 paired with TRAJ12, TRAJ20 or TRAJ33 defined MAIT TCRs, while TRAV10 paired with TRAJ18 defined iNKT TCRs. VDJdb, accessed on 1 November 2021, was searched for TCRs annotated for CMV, EBV and SARS-CoV-2, and TCRs annotated for more than one antigen were excluded. The public reads were quality trimmed at Q25 with fastp and then assembled into clones with MiXCR by TCRdb, keeping productive beta chains. Here each entry gathers all rows of one CDR3 protein and keeps the most common genes and DNA. TCRdb's processing, not the authors' own work, is the source of the V and J calls. The sample data list tens of thousands of distinct CDR3 sequences, and approximately 15% of these were observed just once. Around 6% of the sample is taken by the ten largest.

The study was a case-control design nested within a healthcare worker cohort in London, UK, with weekly nasopharyngeal swab PCR tests and blood sampling. Healthcare workers were enrolled in the week of the UK lockdown, from 23 to 31 March 2020, and were followed every week for up to about 15 weeks. From the germline V gene, CDR1 is MNHEY and CDR2 is SVGAGI. The junction carries 15 bases between V and J, which are trimmed by 0 bases and 1 base respectively. The CDR3 has 18 amino acids, counting the end cysteine and phenylalanine. The sequence is cut down to CDR3 DNA, 54 bases in frame from base 1. This clonotype was sampled from an adult who was a healthcare worker with PCR-confirmed SARS-CoV-2 infection or an uninfected control (not recorded which). The V and J genes are TRBV6-5 and TRBJ2-2, with no confident D gene call. The sequenced material came from whole blood. CDR3 sequence: CASSYSITGSRNTGELFF. Here is the DNA: TGTGCCAGCAGTTACTCGATTACCGGAAGTAGGAACACCGGGGAGCTGTTTTTT.